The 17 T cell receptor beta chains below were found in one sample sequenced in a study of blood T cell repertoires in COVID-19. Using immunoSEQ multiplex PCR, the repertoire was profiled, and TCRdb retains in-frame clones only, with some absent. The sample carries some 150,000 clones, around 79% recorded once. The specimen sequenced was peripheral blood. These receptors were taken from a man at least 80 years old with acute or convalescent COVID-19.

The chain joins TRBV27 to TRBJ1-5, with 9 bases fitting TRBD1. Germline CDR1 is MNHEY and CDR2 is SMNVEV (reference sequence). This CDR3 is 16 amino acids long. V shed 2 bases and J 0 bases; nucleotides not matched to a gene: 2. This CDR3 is CASSLGTGFSNQPQHF. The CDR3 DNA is TGTGCCAGCAGTTTAGGGACAGGGTTTAGCAATCAGCCCCAGCATTTT.

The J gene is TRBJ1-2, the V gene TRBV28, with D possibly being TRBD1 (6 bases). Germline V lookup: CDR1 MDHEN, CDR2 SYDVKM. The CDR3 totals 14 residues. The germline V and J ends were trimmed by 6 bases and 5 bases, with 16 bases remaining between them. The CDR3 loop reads CASSGDIEGYGYTF. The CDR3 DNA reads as TGTGCCAGCAGCGGGGACATAGAGGGATATGGCTACACCTTC.

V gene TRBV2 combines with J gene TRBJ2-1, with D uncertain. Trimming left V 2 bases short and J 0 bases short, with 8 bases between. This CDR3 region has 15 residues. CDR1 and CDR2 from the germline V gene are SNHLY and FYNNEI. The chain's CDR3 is CASSELLTSYNEQFF. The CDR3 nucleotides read TGTGCCAGCAGTGAATTACTTACCTCCTACAATGAGCAGTTCTTC.

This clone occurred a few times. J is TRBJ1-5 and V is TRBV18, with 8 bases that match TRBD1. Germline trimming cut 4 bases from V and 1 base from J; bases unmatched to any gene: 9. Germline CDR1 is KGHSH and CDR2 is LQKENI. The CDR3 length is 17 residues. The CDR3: CASSLRPRDRSNQPQHF. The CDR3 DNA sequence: TGTGCCAGCTCACTAAGACCCCGGGACAGGAGCAATCAGCCCCAGCATTTT.

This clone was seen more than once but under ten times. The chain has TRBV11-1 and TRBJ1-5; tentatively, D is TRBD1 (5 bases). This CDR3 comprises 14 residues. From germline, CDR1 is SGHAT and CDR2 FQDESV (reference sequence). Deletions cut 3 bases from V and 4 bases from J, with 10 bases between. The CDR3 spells CASSFAGPNQPQHF. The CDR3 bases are TGTGCCAGCAGCTTCGCAGGGCCTAATCAGCCCCAGCATTTT.

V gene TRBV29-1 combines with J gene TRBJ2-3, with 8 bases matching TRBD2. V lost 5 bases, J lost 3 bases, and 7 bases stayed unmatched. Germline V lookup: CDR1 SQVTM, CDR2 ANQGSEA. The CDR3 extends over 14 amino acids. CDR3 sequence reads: CSVLTGGLTDTQYF. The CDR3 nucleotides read TGCAGCGTTTTGACGGGGGGGCTAACAGATACGCAGTATTTT.

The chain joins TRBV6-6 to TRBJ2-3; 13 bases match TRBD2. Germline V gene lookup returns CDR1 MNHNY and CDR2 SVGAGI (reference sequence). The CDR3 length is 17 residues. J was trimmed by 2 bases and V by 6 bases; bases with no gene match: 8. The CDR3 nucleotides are TGTGCCAGCAGCCGAAAAGGGACTAGCGGGGCCACAGATACGCAGTATTTT. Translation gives CASSRKGTSGATDTQYF.

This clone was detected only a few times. CDR3 DNA sequence: TGTGCCTGGGGCCTTGGGCAGGGAATGGCTGGGATTCAGTACTTC. Protein sequence: CAWGLGQGMAGIQYF. The rearrangement joins TRBV30 to TRBJ2-7, with D perhaps matching TRBD1 (5 bases). Trimming cost V 5 bases and J 10 bases, with 27 bases left between them. The CDR3 consists of 15 residues. Germline loops: CDR1 GTSNPN, CDR2 SVGIG (reference sequence).

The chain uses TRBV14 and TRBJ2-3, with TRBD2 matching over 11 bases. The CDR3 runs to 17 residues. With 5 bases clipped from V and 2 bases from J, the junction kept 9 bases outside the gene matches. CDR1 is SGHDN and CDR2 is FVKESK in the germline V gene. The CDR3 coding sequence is TGTGCCAGCAGCTACCGGGCGACTAGCGGGAACACAGATACGCAGTATTTT. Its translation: CASSYRATSGNTDTQYF. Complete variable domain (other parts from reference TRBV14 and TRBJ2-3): EAGVTQFPSHSVIEKGQTVTLRCDPISGHDNLYWYRRVMGKEIKFLLHFVKESKQDESGMPNNRFLAERTGGTYSTLKVQPAELEDSGVYFCASSYRATSGNTDTQYFGPGTRLTVL.

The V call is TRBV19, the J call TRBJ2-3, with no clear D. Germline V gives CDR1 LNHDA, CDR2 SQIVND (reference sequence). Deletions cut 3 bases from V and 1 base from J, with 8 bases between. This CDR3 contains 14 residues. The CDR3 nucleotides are TGTGCCAGTAGTATGGTACACCGCACAGATACGCAGTATTTT. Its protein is CASSMVHRTDTQYF. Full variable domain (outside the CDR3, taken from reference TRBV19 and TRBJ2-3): DGGITQSPKYLFRKEGQNVTLSCEQNLNHDAMYWYRQDPGQGLRLIYYSQIVNDFQKGDIAEGYSVSREKKESFPLTVTSAQKNPTAFYLCASSMVHRTDTQYFGPGTRLTVL.

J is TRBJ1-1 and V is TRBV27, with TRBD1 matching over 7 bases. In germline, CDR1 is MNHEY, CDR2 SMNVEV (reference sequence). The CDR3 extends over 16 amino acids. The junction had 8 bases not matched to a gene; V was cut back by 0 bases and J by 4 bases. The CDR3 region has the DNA TGTGCCAGCAGTTTATCCCCGACAGGGCCGGGCACTGAAGCTTTCTTT. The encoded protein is CASSLSPTGPGTEAFF.

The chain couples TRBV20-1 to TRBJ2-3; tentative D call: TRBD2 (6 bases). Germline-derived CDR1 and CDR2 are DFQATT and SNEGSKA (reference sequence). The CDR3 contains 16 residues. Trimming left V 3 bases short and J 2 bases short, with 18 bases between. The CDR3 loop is CSASVRRETNTDTQYF. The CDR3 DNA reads TGCAGTGCTAGTGTCCGTCGGGAGACCAACACAGATACGCAGTATTTT.

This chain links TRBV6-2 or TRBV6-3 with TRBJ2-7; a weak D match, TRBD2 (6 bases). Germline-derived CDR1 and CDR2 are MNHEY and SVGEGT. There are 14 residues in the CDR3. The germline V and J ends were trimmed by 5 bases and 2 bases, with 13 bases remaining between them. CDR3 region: CASSAGFLTYEQYV. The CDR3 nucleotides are TGTGCCAGCAGTGCGGGGTTCCTAACCTACGAGCAGTACGTC.

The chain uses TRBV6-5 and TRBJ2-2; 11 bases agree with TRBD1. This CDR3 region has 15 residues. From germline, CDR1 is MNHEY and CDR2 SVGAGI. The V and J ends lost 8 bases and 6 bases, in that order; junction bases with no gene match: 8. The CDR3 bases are TGTGCCAGCTGGAAAACGGGACAGGGGGCCGGGGAGCTGTTTTTT. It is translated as CASWKTGQGAGELFF.

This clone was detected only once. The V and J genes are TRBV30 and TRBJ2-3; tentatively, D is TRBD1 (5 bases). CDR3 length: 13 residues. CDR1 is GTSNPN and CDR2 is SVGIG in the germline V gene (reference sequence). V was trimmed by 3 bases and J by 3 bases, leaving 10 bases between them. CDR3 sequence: CAWRKQGTDTQYF. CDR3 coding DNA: TGTGCCTGGAGAAAGCAGGGTACAGATACGCAGTATTTT.

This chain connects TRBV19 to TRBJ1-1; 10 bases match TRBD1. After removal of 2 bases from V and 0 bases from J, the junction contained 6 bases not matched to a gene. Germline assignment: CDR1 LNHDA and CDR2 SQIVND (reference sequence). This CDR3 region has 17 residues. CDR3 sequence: CASSIPDRGAMNTEAFF. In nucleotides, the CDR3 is TGTGCCAGTAGTATACCGGACAGGGGGGCGATGAACACTGAAGCTTTCTTT.

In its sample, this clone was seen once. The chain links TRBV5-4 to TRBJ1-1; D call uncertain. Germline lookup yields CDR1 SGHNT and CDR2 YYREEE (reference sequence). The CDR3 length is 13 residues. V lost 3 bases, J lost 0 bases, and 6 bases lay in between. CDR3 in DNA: TGTGCCAGCAGCTCGGGGTTGAACACTGAAGCTTTCTTT. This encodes CASSSGLNTEAFF.